This T cell receptor (beta chain) is from a study of T cells in localized non-small cell lung cancer (TCRdb year 2020). With respect to the entire study: Comparing tumors with uninvolved tumor-adjacent lungs, the study looked at the T cell repertoires of over 200 patients with early-stage NSCLC. All 250 or so NSCLC patients in the cohort were treatment-naive and had localized lung tumors that were resected. NSCLC patients had a mean age of roughly 64 years, and 129 were male and around 99 female.

The immunoSEQ Assay was used to sequence TCR beta CDR3 regions from DNA. Per the source publication's procedure: To compute T cell density, TCR beta template counts were normalized to usable DNA, which was estimated by amplifying housekeeping genes. Richness was estimated using the preseqR package, with extrapolation to 400,000 templates for PBMC samples and to 120,000 templates for tissue samples. Clonality was defined as one minus Pielou's evenness. Differential abundance testing on productive amino-acid clonotypes, with a minimum total count of 5 and an alpha of 0.1, was used to identify tissue-enriched TCRs. The Jaccard Index and the Morisita Overlap Index were used to measure repertoire overlap between compartments. TCR beta CDR3s were clustered by GLIPH together with public tetramer-defined viral CDR3s, and at least three viral sequences plus V-gene enrichment were required for viral motifs. Sourced from immuneACCESS, this table was stored by TCRdb with only in-frame sequences that have V and J called. A share of the clones is absent; for the studies checked, an unresolved V gene accounts for under half, and the remainder has no known explanation. That table furnishes V, J and clone size, whereas the DNA furnished D and trimming. For this sample the table gives over a thousand clones, of which 24% were detected only once. About 12% of the sample is in the top ten clones.

In the germline V gene, CDR1 corresponds to MDHEN and CDR2 to SYDVKM. Spanning cysteine to phenylalanine, the CDR3 consists of 16 amino acids. Only the CDR3 DNA is retained, 48 bases long and in frame from the first base. Trimming leaves V shorter by 2 bases and J shorter by 5 bases, with the junction holding 10 bases beyond the gene matches. What the research found in general, with its limitations: The highest T cell clonality was observed in uninvolved tumor-adjacent lung, where clonality exceeded that of tumor, suggesting that antigenic responses were more focused in uninvolved tumor-adjacent lung. Because multi-region sequencing of the tumors was not done, intratumor heterogeneity could not be ruled out. Higher blood T cell density associated with longer overall survival, while higher adjacent-lung clonality associated with shorter survival. A median of about 50 of the top 100 tumor clones turned up in the paired uninvolved adjacent lung, and 28 of those clones also ranked among the top 100 of that same adjacent lung. Because of the exploratory design, TCR variables were selected using unadjusted p-values without false-discovery rate correction.

At diagnosis, tumor, uninvolved tumor-adjacent lung and peripheral blood were collected and then preserved as a mix of FFPE and fresh-frozen material. A note on this clone: No antigen is known for it. No base quality information exists; no much larger clone differs at one position.

The clonotype originates from a male donor aged 60 or over with stage II lung adenocarcinoma. This chain is built from TRBV28 and TRBJ2-5; TRBD1 fits 8 bases in the junction. This sample comprised lung tumor tissue, obtained before any cancer treatment. The CDR3 is CASSLQGRGLWETQYF. At the DNA level, the sequence is TGTGCCAGCAGTTTACAGGGCAGGGGGCTTTGGGAGACCCAGTACTTC.